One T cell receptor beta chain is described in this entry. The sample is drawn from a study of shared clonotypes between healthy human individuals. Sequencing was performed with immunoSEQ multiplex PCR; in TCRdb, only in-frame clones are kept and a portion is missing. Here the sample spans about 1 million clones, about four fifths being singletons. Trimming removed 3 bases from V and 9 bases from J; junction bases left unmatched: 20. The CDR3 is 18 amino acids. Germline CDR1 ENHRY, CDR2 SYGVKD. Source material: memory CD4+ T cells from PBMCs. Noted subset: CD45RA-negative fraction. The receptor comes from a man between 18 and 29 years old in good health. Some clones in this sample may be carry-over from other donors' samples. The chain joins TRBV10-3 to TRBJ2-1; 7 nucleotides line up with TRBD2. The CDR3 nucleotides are TGTGCCATCAGTGACGTGACTAGCACGGACCCTAGGGCGGGTGAGCAGTTCTTC. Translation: CAISDVTSTDPRAGEQFF.